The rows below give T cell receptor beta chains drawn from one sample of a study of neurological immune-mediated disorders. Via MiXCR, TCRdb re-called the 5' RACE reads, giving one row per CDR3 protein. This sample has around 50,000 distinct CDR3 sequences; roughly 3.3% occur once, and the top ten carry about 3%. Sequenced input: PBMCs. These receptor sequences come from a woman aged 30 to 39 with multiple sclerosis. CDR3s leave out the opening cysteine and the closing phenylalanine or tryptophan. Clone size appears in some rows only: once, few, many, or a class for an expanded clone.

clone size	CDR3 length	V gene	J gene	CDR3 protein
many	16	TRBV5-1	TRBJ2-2	ASSRPALEPRNTGELF
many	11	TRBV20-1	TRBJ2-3	SASGSGVYTQY
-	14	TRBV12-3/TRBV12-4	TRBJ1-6	ASSSRSGGTNSPLN
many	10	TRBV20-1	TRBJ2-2	LSRGEAGELF
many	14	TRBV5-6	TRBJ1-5	ASSLLSGTNNQPQN
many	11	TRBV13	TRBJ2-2	ASSPGVSGELF
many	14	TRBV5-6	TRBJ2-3	ASSLGQGVFTDTQY
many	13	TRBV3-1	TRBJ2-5	ASSHSGGAGETQY
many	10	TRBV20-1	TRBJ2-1	SIGPQRDEQF
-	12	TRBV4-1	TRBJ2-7	ASSQPGQRYEQY
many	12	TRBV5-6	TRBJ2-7	ASSAGTVIYEQY
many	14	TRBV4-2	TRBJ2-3	ASSQRTSGGGDTQY
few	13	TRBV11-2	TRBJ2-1	ASSLRLDGFNEQF
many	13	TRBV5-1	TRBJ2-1	ASSLGQGAPNEQF
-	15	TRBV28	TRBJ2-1	ASSSPGQGSSYNEQF
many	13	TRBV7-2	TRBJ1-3	ASSLFRNDGNTIY
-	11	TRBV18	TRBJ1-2	ASSQGQVYGYT
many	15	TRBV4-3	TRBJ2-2	ASSLRVASANTGELF
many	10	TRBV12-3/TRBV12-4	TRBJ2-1	ASSFWSNEQF
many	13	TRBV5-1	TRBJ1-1	ASSLDGHQNTEAF
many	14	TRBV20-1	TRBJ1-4	SARDLGRQTNEKLF
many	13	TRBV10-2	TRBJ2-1	ASSVTDPGPNEQF
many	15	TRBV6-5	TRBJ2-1	ASSYSRVLAGSNEQF
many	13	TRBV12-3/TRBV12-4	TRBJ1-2	ASRGPGAFGYGYT
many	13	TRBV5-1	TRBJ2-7	ASSTGTGISYEQY
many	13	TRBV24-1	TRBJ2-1	ATSAGTGAYNEQF
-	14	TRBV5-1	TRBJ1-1	ASSARAVQQDTEAF
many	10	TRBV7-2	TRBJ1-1	ASSLFAREAF
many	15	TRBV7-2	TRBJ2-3	ASSLVSGGGAADTQY
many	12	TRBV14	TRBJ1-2	ASSPGQGPYGYT
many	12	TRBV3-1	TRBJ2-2	ASSPRGHSGELF
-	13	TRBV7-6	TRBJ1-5	ASSLGAGFNQPQH
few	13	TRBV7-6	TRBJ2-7	ASSLDRTSRYEQY
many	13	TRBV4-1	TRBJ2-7	ASSQDGGTYYEQY
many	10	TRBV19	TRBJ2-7	ASRADSHEQY
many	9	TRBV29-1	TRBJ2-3	SATDRDTQY
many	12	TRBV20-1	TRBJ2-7	SARDSRLSYEQY
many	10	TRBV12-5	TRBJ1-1	ATRQDLGEAF
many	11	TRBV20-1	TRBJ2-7	SARAGRGTEQY
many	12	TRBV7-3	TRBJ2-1	ASSLLAAPAEQF
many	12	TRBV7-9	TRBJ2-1	ASSFGSSYNEQF
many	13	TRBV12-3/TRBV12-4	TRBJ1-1	ASSSGDQKGTEAF
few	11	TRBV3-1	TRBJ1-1	TSSQETWTEAF
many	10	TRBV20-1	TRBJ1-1	SAREGNTEAF
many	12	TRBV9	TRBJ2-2	ASSVTGTTGELF
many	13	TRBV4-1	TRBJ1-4	ASSQPRVKDEKLF
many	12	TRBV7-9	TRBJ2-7	ASSLGSLRDEQY
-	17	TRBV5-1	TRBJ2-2	ASSRGTSGRAVGTGELF
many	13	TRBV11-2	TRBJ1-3	ASSLGGVSGNTIY
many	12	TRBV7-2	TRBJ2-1	ASSLGQGEGEQF
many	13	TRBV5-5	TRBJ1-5	ASSLSGDGNQPQH
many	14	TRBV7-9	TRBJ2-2	ASSLRTGGLTGELF
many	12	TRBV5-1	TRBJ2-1	ASSTTGRNNEQF
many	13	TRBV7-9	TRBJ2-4	ASSSFGLSKNIQY
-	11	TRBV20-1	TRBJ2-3	SAKASGAHTQY